These T cell receptor beta chains were read from a single sample in a study of shared clonotypes between healthy human individuals. Clones were sequenced by immunoSEQ multiplex PCR, and TCRdb holds only the in-frame ones, with some missing. The table has 200,000 to 250,000 clones, 65% seen once; the top ten hold 11%. The sequenced sample consisted of memory CD4+ T cells sorted from blood. The receptors originated from a man aged 25-40 years in good health. Each CDR3 is given with its conserved first and last residue. Each record gives: J gene, clone size, D gene, V gene, CDR3 protein, CDR3 DNA. The D gene is left open where the match is weak. Some rows have no size entry. The others give once, few or many, or a class for an expanded clone.

j_call: TRBJ2-5
clone_size: .
d_call: .
v_call: TRBV6-5
cdr3_aa: CASSWTSQETQYF
cdr3_nt: TGTGCCAGCAGTTGGACCAGTCAAGAGACCCAGTACTTC

j_call: TRBJ2-2
clone_size: .
d_call: TRBD1
v_call: TRBV2
cdr3_aa: CASREQGATGELFF
cdr3_nt: TGTGCCAGCAGAGAACAGGGGGCGACCGGGGAGCTGTTTTTT

j_call: TRBJ2-3
clone_size: once
d_call: .
v_call: TRBV28
cdr3_aa: CASSQHPDTQYF
cdr3_nt: TGTGCCAGCAGCCAACATCCGGATACGCAGTATTTT

j_call: TRBJ2-3
clone_size: once
d_call: TRBD1
v_call: TRBV28
cdr3_aa: CASRQARDRAQGAQYF
cdr3_nt: TGTGCCAGCAGACAGGCCCGGGACAGGGCCCAAGGAGCGCAGTATTTT

j_call: TRBJ2-2
clone_size: .
d_call: .
v_call: TRBV27
cdr3_aa: CASSFEFRVSNTGELFF
cdr3_nt: TGTGCCAGCAGTTTTGAGTTTCGGGTCTCGAACACCGGGGAGCTGTTTTTT

j_call: TRBJ2-3
clone_size: .
d_call: .
v_call: TRBV10-1
cdr3_aa: CASIGRSTDTQYF
cdr3_nt: TGCGCCAGCATTGGACGGAGCACAGATACGCAGTATTTT

j_call: TRBJ2-7
clone_size: few
d_call: TRBD2
v_call: TRBV5-1
cdr3_aa: CASKHGTNYEQYF
cdr3_nt: TGCGCCAGCAAACACGGGACTAACTACGAGCAGTACTTC

j_call: TRBJ2-7
clone_size: few
d_call: TRBD2
v_call: TRBV27
cdr3_aa: CASSPRPGTRTEQYF
cdr3_nt: TGTGCCAGCAGCCCCAGGCCTGGGACTAGAACCGAGCAGTACTTC

j_call: TRBJ2-7
clone_size: .
d_call: .
v_call: TRBV30
cdr3_aa: CAWSGHGGWEQYF
cdr3_nt: TGTGCCTGGAGTGGCCATGGGGGGTGGGAGCAGTACTTC

j_call: TRBJ2-3
clone_size: few
d_call: TRBD2
v_call: TRBV27
cdr3_aa: CASSLGRGTSGTDTQYF
cdr3_nt: TGTGCCAGCAGTTTAGGACGTGGGACTAGCGGCACAGATACGCAGTATTTT

j_call: TRBJ1-5
clone_size: .
d_call: .
v_call: TRBV19
cdr3_aa: CATGGGTPQHF
cdr3_nt: TGTGCCACTGGGGGAGGTACGCCCCAGCATTTT

j_call: TRBJ2-1
clone_size: few
d_call: .
v_call: TRBV19
cdr3_aa: CASSPRWQGRFDEQFF
cdr3_nt: TGTGCCAGTAGTCCCCGATGGCAGGGGAGATTCGATGAGCAGTTCTTC

j_call: TRBJ2-1
clone_size: .
d_call: TRBD2
v_call: TRBV9
cdr3_aa: CASSPVAGTSGEQFF
cdr3_nt: TGTGCCAGCAGCCCGGTCGCCGGGACTAGTGGTGAGCAGTTCTTC

j_call: TRBJ2-3
clone_size: .
d_call: .
v_call: TRBV28
cdr3_aa: CASSLRRLESYTQYF
cdr3_nt: TGTGCCAGCAGTCTCCGCCGACTAGAATCATATACGCAGTATTTT

j_call: TRBJ2-1
clone_size: few
d_call: .
v_call: TRBV5-1
cdr3_aa: CASSLREGVGTEQFF
cdr3_nt: TGCGCCAGCAGCCTGAGGGAGGGGGTCGGAACTGAGCAGTTCTTC

j_call: TRBJ2-3
clone_size: .
d_call: .
v_call: TRBV5-1
cdr3_aa: CASSLRGLGTDTQYF
cdr3_nt: TGCGCCAGCAGCTTGAGGGGACTCGGCACAGATACGCAGTATTTT

j_call: TRBJ2-1
clone_size: .
d_call: TRBD2
v_call: TRBV7-9
cdr3_aa: CASSRWTRKSSYNEQFF
cdr3_nt: TGTGCCAGCAGCCGATGGACTAGGAAGAGCTCCTACAATGAGCAGTTCTTC

j_call: TRBJ2-1
clone_size: .
d_call: .
v_call: TRBV5-1
cdr3_aa: CASSLDRLRSYNEQFF
cdr3_nt: TGCGCCAGCAGCTTGGACAGGTTACGCTCCTACAATGAGCAGTTCTTC

j_call: TRBJ2-2
clone_size: .
d_call: TRBD2
v_call: TRBV9
cdr3_aa: CASSVEVGGPIGELFF
cdr3_nt: TGTGCCAGCAGCGTAGAGGTGGGAGGGCCGATCGGGGAGCTGTTTTTT

j_call: TRBJ2-4
clone_size: .
d_call: TRBD1
v_call: TRBV6-6
cdr3_aa: CASSNDRGAKNIQYF
cdr3_nt: TGTGCCAGCAGCAACGACAGGGGAGCCAAAAACATTCAGTACTTC

j_call: TRBJ2-2
clone_size: .
d_call: .
v_call: TRBV10-3
cdr3_aa: CAITEDGAGELFF
cdr3_nt: TGTGCCATCACTGAGGACGGCGCCGGGGAGCTGTTTTTT

j_call: TRBJ2-1
clone_size: .
d_call: .
v_call: TRBV30
cdr3_aa: CAWSPGGSRNEQFF
cdr3_nt: TGTGCCTGGAGTCCTGGAGGGAGCAGGAATGAGCAGTTCTTC

j_call: TRBJ2-7
clone_size: .
d_call: TRBD2
v_call: TRBV13
cdr3_aa: CASSLGRLAETYEQYF
cdr3_nt: TGTGCCAGCAGCTTGGGGCGGCTAGCGGAAACCTACGAGCAGTACTTC

j_call: TRBJ2-2
clone_size: .
d_call: TRBD1
v_call: TRBV5-1
cdr3_aa: CASSSTGVTGELFF
cdr3_nt: TGCGCCAGCAGCTCTACAGGGGTTACCGGGGAGCTGTTTTTT

j_call: TRBJ2-5
clone_size: .
d_call: TRBD1
v_call: TRBV5-1
cdr3_aa: CASSLGTGGNTQYF
cdr3_nt: TGCGCCAGCTCTCTAGGGACAGGGGGCAATACCCAGTACTTC

j_call: TRBJ2-1
clone_size: few
d_call: .
v_call: TRBV10-1
cdr3_aa: CASSALGLNNEQFF
cdr3_nt: TGCGCCAGCAGCGCCTTGGGATTAAACAATGAGCAGTTCTTC

j_call: TRBJ2-5
clone_size: few
d_call: TRBD2
v_call: TRBV4-1
cdr3_aa: CASSQALAGVETQYF
cdr3_nt: TGCGCCAGCAGCCAGGCCCTAGCGGGAGTTGAGACCCAGTACTTC

j_call: TRBJ2-7
clone_size: .
d_call: TRBD2
v_call: TRBV11-2
cdr3_aa: CASSLAGGLEQYF
cdr3_nt: TGTGCCAGCAGCTTAGCGGGAGGGCTCGAGCAGTACTTC

j_call: TRBJ2-7
clone_size: .
d_call: TRBD1
v_call: TRBV10-3
cdr3_aa: CAISEGTGGDEQYF
cdr3_nt: TGTGCCATCAGTGAAGGGACAGGGGGCGACGAGCAGTACTTC

j_call: TRBJ2-5
clone_size: .
d_call: TRBD1
v_call: TRBV11-2
cdr3_aa: CASIRTGGETQYF
cdr3_nt: TGTGCCAGCATTAGGACAGGAGGAGAGACCCAGTACTTC

j_call: TRBJ1-1
clone_size: .
d_call: .
v_call: TRBV11-2
cdr3_aa: CASSFFPEAFF
cdr3_nt: TGTGCCAGCAGCTTCTTTCCTGAAGCTTTCTTT

j_call: TRBJ1-2
clone_size: .
d_call: TRBD1
v_call: TRBV5-1
cdr3_aa: CASSTGQGAYGYTF
cdr3_nt: TGCGCCAGCAGCACGGGACAGGGGGCCTATGGCTACACCTTC

j_call: TRBJ1-1
clone_size: .
d_call: TRBD1
v_call: TRBV19
cdr3_aa: CASSPDRAVNTEAFF
cdr3_nt: TGTGCCAGTAGCCCGGACAGGGCAGTGAACACTGAAGCTTTCTTT

j_call: TRBJ1-2
clone_size: .
d_call: .
v_call: TRBV19
cdr3_aa: CASTFVGRNYGYTF
cdr3_nt: TGTGCCAGTACCTTCGTTGGTAGGAACTATGGCTACACCTTC

j_call: TRBJ2-3
clone_size: .
d_call: TRBD1
v_call: TRBV7-3
cdr3_aa: CASSLQPGGGGTDTQYF
cdr3_nt: TGTGCCAGCAGCTTACAGCCAGGGGGTGGCGGCACAGATACGCAGTATTTT

j_call: TRBJ1-3
clone_size: .
d_call: .
v_call: TRBV13
cdr3_aa: CASSLVGVAGNTIYF
cdr3_nt: TGTGCCAGCAGCTTAGTGGGCGTCGCTGGAAACACCATATATTTT

j_call: TRBJ2-1
clone_size: many
d_call: TRBD2
v_call: TRBV18
cdr3_aa: CASSPVSGSRNEQFF
cdr3_nt: TGTGCCAGCTCACCAGTTAGCGGGAGTCGGAATGAGCAGTTCTTC

j_call: TRBJ1-2
clone_size: .
d_call: .
v_call: TRBV9
cdr3_aa: CASSVVAGSGGYTF
cdr3_nt: TGTGCCAGCAGCGTAGTGGCAGGGAGCGGGGGCTACACCTTC

j_call: TRBJ1-3
clone_size: .
d_call: TRBD1
v_call: TRBV5-1
cdr3_aa: CASSLGGGRNTIYF
cdr3_nt: TGCGCCAGCAGCTTGGGAGGGGGCCGTAACACCATATATTTT

j_call: TRBJ1-4
clone_size: .
d_call: .
v_call: TRBV5-4
cdr3_aa: CASSASTNEKLFF
cdr3_nt: TGTGCCAGCAGTGCGTCAACTAATGAAAAACTGTTTTTT

j_call: TRBJ2-4
clone_size: few
d_call: TRBD2
v_call: TRBV7-9
cdr3_aa: CASSMKTSGKNIQYF
cdr3_nt: TGTGCCAGCAGCATGAAGACTAGCGGCAAAAACATTCAGTACTTC